The 5 T cell receptor beta chains presented below share a single source sample, sequenced in a study of metastatic and nonmetastatic thyroid tumors. Each patient went into thyroid surgery without having received any treatment. TCRdb re-called clones from the PCR reads using MiXCR. The data show approximately 12,000 clones, around a third seen once. Sample: tumor tissue. The receptors come from a female donor with papillary thyroid cancer or a benign thyroid nodule (not recorded which). Some clones in this sample may be carry-over from other donors' samples.

This clone has a handful of counts. The V gene is TRBV6-1, the J gene TRBJ1-2, with D unresolved. CDR1 is MNHNS, CDR2 SASEGT, per germline. This CDR3 spans 12 amino acids. Trimming removed 8 bases from V and 3 bases from J, with 10 bases in between. The CDR3 is CASLGFDYGYTF. In nucleotides, the CDR3 is TGTGCCAGCTTGGGCTTTGACTATGGCTACACCTTC.

This clone came up a few times. The chain combines TRBV20-1 with TRBJ1-1; D not certain. CDR3 length equals 13 residues. V was pared by 2 bases and J by 6 bases, with 13 bases between. Per germline, CDR1 DFQATT and CDR2 SNEGSKA (reference sequence). The CDR3: CSARWPWSSEAFF. The CDR3 DNA sequence: TGCAGTGCTAGATGGCCGTGGTCCTCTGAAGCTTTCTTT.

The rearrangement uses TRBV6-6 and TRBJ1-1; no definite D call. V was trimmed by 2 bases and J by 2 bases, leaving 6 bases between them. Germline assignment: CDR1 MNHNY and CDR2 SVGAGI (reference sequence). The CDR3 is 13 amino acids. CDR3 sequence: CASSYEANTEAFF. The CDR3 DNA sequence: TGTGCCAGCAGTTACGAGGCTAACACTGAAGCTTTCTTT.

This sequence joins TRBV20-1 and TRBJ2-1, with D unresolved. V was cut by 4 bases and J by 4 bases, with 17 bases left in between. The CDR3 contains 15 residues. The V gene's germline CDR1 is DFQATT and CDR2 SNEGSKA (reference sequence). The CDR3 loop is CSAIASVRSYNEQFF. CDR3 coding DNA: TGCAGTGCTATCGCAAGCGTGAGGTCTTACAATGAGCAGTTCTTC.

The J gene is TRBJ2-5, the V gene TRBV10-2; D remains unclear. Germline CDR1 and CDR2: WSHSY and SAAADI. V was cut by 3 bases and J by 2 bases, with 7 bases left in between. The CDR3 consists of 13 residues. In nucleotides, the CDR3 is TGCGCCAGCAGTGATTACGGACAAGAGACCCAGTACTTC. Encoded protein: CASSDYGQETQYF.